This TCR beta chain was found in a study of blood T cell repertoires in COVID-19. The assay was immunoSEQ multiplex PCR, and TCRdb's table has in-frame clones only and misses some. The repertoire holds roughly 570,000 clones, with less than 90% as singletons. The sequencing input was peripheral blood. The receptor's source is a woman in her forties or fifties with COVID-19, enrolled during active disease.

The chain's CDR3 is CASSHRHEQFF. The CDR3 nucleotides are TGTGCCAGCAGTCACAGGCATGAGCAGTTCTTC. This chain joins TRBV6-5 and TRBJ2-1; TRBD1 might be the D (5 bases). The CDR3 is made up of 11 amino acids. CDR1 and CDR2 from the germline V gene are MNHEY and SVGAGI. Trimming removed 5 bases from V and 8 bases from J, with 7 bases in between.